This passage covers 15 T cell receptor beta chains from one sample sequenced in a study of response to subunit inactivated influenza vaccine. TCRdb reprocessed the RT-PCR reads with MiXCR, giving one entry per CDR3 protein. The sample consists of 300,000 to 350,000 distinct CDR3 sequences, about a fifth of them appearing once. The starting material was PBMCs from blood, obtained around 22 months after vaccination. Every receptor here comes from a man aged 50 to 69 who received an inactivated influenza vaccine.

In its sample, this clonotype was seen a few times. The rearrangement uses TRBV29-1 and TRBJ2-7; 14 nucleotides line up with TRBD2. The trim removed 0 bases at V and 9 bases at J, leaving 4 bases unmatched. The CDR3 is 14 residues long. CDR1 is SQVTM and CDR2 is ANQGSEA in the germline V gene. The CDR3 spells CSVEDPGLAGVQYF. The CDR3, as DNA: TGCAGCGTTGAAGACCCGGGACTAGCGGGAGTGCAGTACTTC.

The rearrangement joins TRBV10-3 to TRBJ2-1; D ambiguous. V gave up 2 bases and J gave up 6 bases, with 14 bases separating them. Germline CDR1 ENHRY, CDR2 SYGVKD. This CDR3 is 15 amino acids long. The CDR3 nucleotides are TGTGCCATCAGTGAGCCTAAACCCCCAGCCAATGAGCAGTTCTTC. This translates into CAISEPKPPANEQFF.

The rearrangement joins TRBV18 to TRBJ2-3; 7 bases are a match to TRBD1. Germline-derived CDR1 and CDR2 are KGHSH and LQKENI. Germline trimming cut 3 bases from V and 4 bases from J; bases unmatched to any gene: 7. The CDR3 has 15 amino acids. The CDR3 DNA reads TGTGCCAGCTCACCTCGGACAGGTCGCGCAGATACGCAGTATTTT. Translation: CASSPRTGRADTQYF.

The table lists this clonotype with many counts. As DNA, the CDR3 is TGCAGTGCTGAACCACAGGGGGCGAACGAGCAGTACTTC. Translated: CSAEPQGANEQYF. This chain connects TRBV20-1 to TRBJ2-7; 9 nucleotides line up with TRBD1. This CDR3 spans 13 amino acids. Losses at the gene ends were 5 bases for V and 5 bases for J; bases not matched to a gene: 7. The germline CDR1 and CDR2 sequences are DFQATT and SNEGSKA (reference sequence).

V and J are TRBV29-1 and TRBJ2-7; 10 bases fit TRBD1. CDR1 and CDR2 (germline): SQVTM, ANQGSEA. V lost 7 bases and J lost 5; bases outside the gene matches: 8. The length of the CDR3 is 13 residues. This CDR3 reads CSGRDRGRHEQYF. The CDR3 DNA follows: TGCAGCGGCAGGGACAGGGGAAGGCACGAGCAGTACTTC.

This clonotype was recorded many times. The chain joins TRBV24-1 to TRBJ2-2, with 12 bases matching TRBD2. The germline V gene encodes CDR1 KGHDR and CDR2 SFDVKD. The CDR3 consists of 16 residues. V lost 4 bases to trimming and J lost 9 bases; unmatched junction nucleotides: 8. CDR3 region: CATSDSKTSGSRELFF. In DNA, the CDR3 is TGTGCCACCAGTGACTCGAAGACTAGCGGGAGCCGGGAGCTGTTTTTT.

V and J are TRBV2 and TRBJ1-5, with D hard to call. CDR1 and CDR2 (germline): SNHLY, FYNNEI. Deletions cut 7 bases from V and 0 bases from J, with 7 bases between. The CDR3 length is 13 residues. The CDR3 DNA reads as TGTGCCAGCACGAAACTTAGCAATCAGCCCCAGCATTTT. Protein: CASTKLSNQPQHF.

This rearrangement joins TRBV25-1 to TRBJ1-2, with 7 bases aligning to TRBD1. The CDR3 covers 19 residues. The V and J ends lost 2 bases and 0 bases, in that order; junction bases with no gene match: 15. Germline CDR1 reads MGHDK; CDR2 reads SYGVNS. CDR3 DNA sequence: TGTGCCAGCAGTGAAAGCCGTTGGGACAGCAAAGTGACTAACTATGGCTACACCTTC. Amino acid sequence: CASSESRWDSKVTNYGYTF.

This clonotype was seen repeatedly, ten times or more. V is TRBV5-1 and J is TRBJ1-2, with D hard to call. V was shortened by 0 bases and J by 2 bases, with 8 bases between the two germline ends. The CDR3 extends over 14 amino acids. Germline CDR1 is SGHRS and CDR2 is YFSETQ. CDR3 DNA: TGCGCCAGCAGCTTGGAACCCGGGAACTATGGCTACACCTTC. Translating it yields CASSLEPGNYGYTF.

This clonotype has just a few counts. The chain uses TRBV24-1 and TRBJ2-1, with D tentatively TRBD2 (6 bases). The V end was cut by 5 bases, the J end by 4 bases, with 14 bases between. Germline V gene sequence: CDR1 KGHDR, CDR2 SFDVKD. The length of the CDR3 is 15 residues. The CDR3 DNA reads as TGTGCCACCAGTGGATCAGGGAGGTCATACAATGAGCAGTTCTTC. This encodes CATSGSGRSYNEQFF.

The rearrangement joins TRBV30 to TRBJ2-1; D may be TRBD1 (6 bases). The CDR3 is made up of 14 amino acids. Trimming shortened V by 4 bases and J by 9 bases, and 19 bases separated the two germline ends. The V gene's germline CDR1 is GTSNPN and CDR2 SVGIG (reference sequence). CDR3 residues: CAWNPNRAGGEQFF. DNA of the CDR3: TGTGCCTGGAACCCGAACAGGGCTGGAGGTGAGCAGTTCTTC.

The chain has TRBV4-3 and TRBJ2-1; 8 bases are shared with TRBD2. The junction had 9 bases not matched to a gene; V was cut back by 1 base and J by 4 bases. Per germline, CDR1 LGHNA and CDR2 YSLEER. The CDR3 consists of 17 residues. CDR3 DNA: TGCGCCAGCAGCCAAGGCCCGGTTAGCGGGGCTTACAATGAGCAGTTCTTC. It codes for CASSQGPVSGAYNEQFF.

The table lists this clonotype with a few counts. The chain is built from TRBV6-1 and TRBJ2-5; 9 bases map to TRBD2. The CDR3 is 15 amino acids. The V segment lost 6 bases and the J segment 0 bases; nucleotides outside the gene matches: 5. Germline loops: CDR1 MNHNS, CDR2 SASEGT. The CDR3 loop is CASSASGAYQETQYF. Written as DNA, the CDR3 is TGTGCCAGCAGCGCTAGCGGGGCGTACCAAGAGACCCAGTACTTC.

The V call is TRBV5-4, the J call TRBJ2-1, with D possibly being TRBD1 (5 bases). The CDR3 totals 15 residues. Germline values: CDR1 SGHNT, CDR2 YYREEE (reference sequence). V lost 0 bases to trimming and J lost 0 bases, with 7 bases between them. The chain's CDR3 is CASSLGGFSYNEQFF. For the CDR3, the DNA is TGTGCCAGCAGCTTGGGGGGCTTCTCCTACAATGAGCAGTTCTTC.

This clonotype was counted only a few times. The chain recombines TRBV11-2 with TRBJ1-2, with 9 bases lining up with TRBD1. The V segment lost 1 base and the J segment 11 bases; nucleotides outside the gene matches: 11. From germline, CDR1 is SGHAT and CDR2 FQNNGV. CDR3 length equals 15 residues. CDR3 sequence reads: CASSLGGTGRLGYTF. CDR3 DNA: TGTGCCAGCAGCTTAGGGGGGACAGGGAGGCTTGGATACACCTTC.